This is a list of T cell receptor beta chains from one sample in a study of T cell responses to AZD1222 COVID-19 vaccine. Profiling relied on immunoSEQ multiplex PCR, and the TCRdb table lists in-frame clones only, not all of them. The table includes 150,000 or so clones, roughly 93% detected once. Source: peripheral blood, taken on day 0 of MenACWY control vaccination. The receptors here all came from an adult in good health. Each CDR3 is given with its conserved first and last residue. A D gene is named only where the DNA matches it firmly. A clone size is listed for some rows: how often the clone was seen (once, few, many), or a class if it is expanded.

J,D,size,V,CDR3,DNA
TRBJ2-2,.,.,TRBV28,CASSLLRPGELFF,TGTGCCAGCAGCCTCCTAAGGCCCGGGGAGCTGTTTTTT
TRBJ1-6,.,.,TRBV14,CASSQVAGYSNSPLHF,TGTGCCAGCAGCCAAGTTGCTGGATACAGTAATTCACCCCTCCACTTT
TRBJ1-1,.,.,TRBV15,CATSRDWVRRGTEAFF,TGTGCCACCAGCAGAGATTGGGTTAGGAGGGGCACTGAAGCTTTCTTT
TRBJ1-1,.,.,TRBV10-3,CAISSKDTFPNTEAFF,TGTGCCATCAGTTCCAAGGACACGTTTCCGAACACTGAAGCTTTCTTT
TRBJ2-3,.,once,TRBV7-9,CASSLDSPDTQYF,TGTGCCAGCAGCTTAGACTCTCCCGATACGCAGTATTTT
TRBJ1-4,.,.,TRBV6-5,CASSYRAAEKLFF,TGTGCCAGCAGTTACCGGGCCGCTGAAAAACTGTTTTTT
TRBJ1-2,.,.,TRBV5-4,CASSLEGEAYGYTF,TGTGCCAGCAGCTTGGAGGGTGAGGCCTATGGCTACACCTTC
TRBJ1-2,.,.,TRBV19,CASSYDQEGYTF,TGTGCCAGTAGTTACGATCAGGAGGGCTACACCTTC
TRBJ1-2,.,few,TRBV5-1,CASSLDRDYGYTF,TGCGCCAGCAGCTTGGACAGGGACTATGGCTACACCTTC
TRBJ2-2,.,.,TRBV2,CASSLGGGKDTGELFF,TGTGCCAGCAGCCTCGGAGGGGGCAAAGACACCGGGGAGCTGTTTTTT
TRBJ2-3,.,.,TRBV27,CASSFAWGRTDTQYF,TGTGCCAGCAGTTTCGCGTGGGGGAGGACAGATACGCAGTATTTT
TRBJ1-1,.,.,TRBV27,CASSLGQGSMNTEAFF,TGTGCCAGCAGCTTAGGGCAGGGATCCATGAACACTGAAGCTTTCTTT
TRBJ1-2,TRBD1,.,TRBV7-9,CASSSLTGTDGYTF,TGTGCCAGCAGCTCGCTTACCGGGACAGATGGCTACACCTTC
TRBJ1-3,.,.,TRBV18,CASSPISSRDVAGNTIYF,TGTGCCAGCTCACCAATTTCGTCCCGGGACGTTGCCGGAAACACCATATATTTT
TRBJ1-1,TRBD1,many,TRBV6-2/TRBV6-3,CASSLQGISEAFF,TGTGCCAGCAGTTTACAGGGGATCTCTGAAGCTTTCTTT
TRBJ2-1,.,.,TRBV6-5,CASKGSGAFEQFF,TGTGCCAGCAAAGGTTCAGGGGCGTTCGAGCAGTTCTTC